A selection of T cell receptor beta chains follows, all from one sample in a study of PD-L1 blockade in urothelial cancer. The protocol was immunoSEQ multiplex PCR, while the TCRdb copy is restricted to in-frame clones and leaves out a portion. The profile shows 50,000 or so clones, about 72% of them singletons. The material was PBMCs, obtained around atezolizumab (anti-PD-L1) treatment. The receptor set was obtained from a man between 70 and 80 years old with urothelial cancer. CDR3s include the opening cysteine and the closing phenylalanine or tryptophan. The D gene is left open where the match is weak. Size is omitted from some rows. Given values are once, few, many or a class for expanded clones.

>-|TRBV7-6|TRBD2|TRBJ2-1
TGTGCCAGCAGCTTGTCGCTAGCGGTCTTCTACAATGAGCAGTTCTTC
CASSLSLAVFYNEQFF
>-|TRBV18|-|TRBJ1-5
TGTGCCAGCTCACCCCGGGACATGTTCAATCAGCCCCAGCATTTT
CASSPRDMFNQPQHF
>-|TRBV15|-|TRBJ1-1
TGTGCCACCAGCAGAGGGGGGTTAGGGGGTGGGCTGAGCACTGAAGCTTTCTTT
CATSRGGLGGGLSTEAFF
>medium-sized|TRBV6-1|-|TRBJ1-2
TGTGCCAGCAGTGAAGGCGGCCTCGGCTACACCTTC
CASSEGGLGYTF
>-|TRBV28|-|TRBJ2-7
TGTGCCAGCGGCCGACAGACTTACGAGCAGTACTTC
CASGRQTYEQYF
>-|TRBV11-2|-|TRBJ1-4
TGTGCCAGCAGCCAAAGCTCAACTAATGAAAAACTGTTTTTT
CASSQSSTNEKLFF
>-|TRBV6-1|-|TRBJ2-4
TGTGCCAGCAGTGAAGCGCTAGAAAACATTCAGTACTTC
CASSEALENIQYF
>once|TRBV5-5|TRBD1|TRBJ1-6
TGTGCCAGCAGCCTAGGACAGGGTAATTCACCCCTCCACTTT
CASSLGQGNSPLHF
>once|TRBV27|TRBD1|TRBJ1-2
TGTGCCAGCAGTACGGGGGACAGTTATGGCTACACCTTC
CASSTGDSYGYTF
>-|TRBV27|TRBD2|TRBJ2-2
TGTGCCAGCAGACGGGAGGGCCGTACTGGGGAGCTGTTTTTT
CASRREGRTGELFF
>few|TRBV15|-|TRBJ1-5
TGTGCCACCAGCAGCACCGGGACACTCCTTAGTCAGCCCCAGCATTTT
CATSSTGTLLSQPQHF
>once|TRBV5-4|TRBD2|TRBJ2-5
TGTGCCAGCAGCCCGGGGGGGTACCAAGAGACCCAGTACTTC
CASSPGGYQETQYF
>-|TRBV23-1|TRBD1|TRBJ2-7
TGCGCCAGCAGTCAATCTGGGGACAGGGGGGCCTACGAGCAGTACTTC
CASSQSGDRGAYEQYF
>once|TRBV27|TRBD2|TRBJ2-7
TGTGCCAGCAGTGCCTTGGATAGCGGGGGCTACGAGCAGTACTTC
CASSALDSGGYEQYF
>-|TRBV11-3|-|TRBJ1-1
TGTGCCAGCAGCTTCTTTACCAGGAAGAACACTGAAGCTTTCTTT
CASSFFTRKNTEAFF
>-|TRBV23-1|TRBD1|TRBJ2-7
TGCGCCAGCAGTGATAACCAGGGGGCCTACGAGCAGTACTTC
CASSDNQGAYEQYF
>few|TRBV11-2|-|TRBJ2-5
TGTGCCAGCAGCCCCCCTTTTCTCGGAGGGCCCGGAGAGACCCAGTACTTC
CASSPPFLGGPGETQYF
>-|TRBV7-8|TRBD1|TRBJ1-2
TGTGCCAGCAGCTCAGGGTACAGGGGTGACTATGGCTACACCTTC
CASSSGYRGDYGYTF
>few|TRBV25-1|-|TRBJ2-5
TGTGCCAGCAGTGATATCCGGAGACTTGCAGGGCCGGTGGAGACCCAGTACTTC
CASSDIRRLAGPVETQYF
>-|TRBV4-1|-|TRBJ2-7
TGCGCCAGCAGCCTGACAGAAGTCTCCTACGAGCAGTACTTC
CASSLTEVSYEQYF
>once|TRBV11-1|TRBD1|TRBJ2-7
TGTGCCAGCAGCTTAGTGTGGACAGGGGTTCTCCACGAGCAGTACTTC
CASSLVWTGVLHEQYF
>-|TRBV9|TRBD1|TRBJ2-1
TGTGCCAGCAGCGTTACCGGGACAGCCCTCTACAATGAGCAGTTCTTC
CASSVTGTALYNEQFF
>-|TRBV9|-|TRBJ2-5
TGTGCCAGCAGCGTAGATGGGGCTGGGGAGACCCAGTACTTC
CASSVDGAGETQYF
>-|TRBV18|TRBD2|TRBJ2-3
TGTGCCAGCTCGCCTAGCGGCCGCACAGATACGCAGTATTTT
CASSPSGRTDTQYF
>-|TRBV5-8|-|TRBJ1-1
TGTGCCAGCAGCTTTAGAGGTTACGGTGAAGCTTTCTTT
CASSFRGYGEAFF
>-|TRBV7-2|-|TRBJ1-4
TGTGCCAGCAGCTTAGAGTCGGGGGAAAAACTGTTTTTT
CASSLESGEKLFF
>-|TRBV20-1|-|TRBJ2-7
TGCAGTGTTAGGACAGCCTACGAGCAGTACTTC
CSVRTAYEQYF
>-|TRBV10-3|-|TRBJ1-2
TGTGCCATCAGCGAGGGTACTGGGGGGGCTCCTGGAAATGGCTACACCTTC
CAISEGTGGAPGNGYTF
>-|TRBV6-1|TRBD1|TRBJ1-6
TGTGCCAGCAGTGACTACTTTAACAGGGGGTCTTTCTCCTATAATTCACCCCTCCACTTT
CASSDYFNRGSFSYNSPLHF
>-|TRBV28|TRBD1|TRBJ1-6
TGTGCCAGCAGAAAACAGGGGAATAATTCACCCCTCCACTTT
CASRKQGNNSPLHF
>-|TRBV25-1|-|TRBJ2-1
TGTGCCAGCAGTGAATATCGGGGGAGGTACAATGAGCAGTTCTTC
CASSEYRGRYNEQFF
>-|TRBV2|-|TRBJ1-1
TGTGCCAGCAGTGAGCCCCCGGTCACTGAAGCTTTCTTT
CASSEPPVTEAFF
>-|TRBV10-3|TRBD2|TRBJ2-7
TGTGCCATCAGTGAGTCGGGGGGGGAGCAGTACTTC
CAISESGGEQYF
>-|TRBV5-4|-|TRBJ2-7
TGTGCCAGCAGCGTGGACAGTGGCTACGAGCAGTACTTC
CASSVDSGYEQYF
>-|TRBV7-2|TRBD1|TRBJ2-1
TGTGCCAGCAGCTCGTGGACAGGCTGGAATGAGCAGTTCTTC
CASSSWTGWNEQFF
>-|TRBV9|-|TRBJ2-7
TGTGCCAGCAGCCGAGAACCAGGCTCCTACGAGCAGTACTTC
CASSREPGSYEQYF
>-|TRBV5-6|TRBD1|TRBJ2-5
TGTGCCAGCACCCGGGACAGGCAAGAGACCCAGTACTTC
CASTRDRQETQYF
>-|TRBV7-9|-|TRBJ2-1
TGTGCCAGCAGCTTAGCTAGCTACGGGAGGTTCTTC
CASSLASYGRFF
>-|TRBV13|TRBD1|TRBJ2-1
TGTGCCAGCAGCCCTAGGGCCCGGGCCAGGGGGCCGAATGAGCAGTTCTTC
CASSPRARARGPNEQFF
>once|TRBV30|TRBD2|TRBJ2-7
TGTGCCTGGAGTGTACTAGCGGGATACGAGCAGTACTTC
CAWSVLAGYEQYF
>-|TRBV7-2|-|TRBJ2-2
TGTGCCAGCACCACCGGACTCTCAGCCCACACCGGGGAGCTGTTTTTT
CASTTGLSAHTGELFF
>-|TRBV15|-|TRBJ1-5
TGTGCCACCAGCAGAATCTCCGGGACCGGGGGGCCCCAGCATTTT
CATSRISGTGGPQHF